The 10 T cell receptor beta chains below all came from one sample that was sequenced in a study of blood T cell repertoires in COVID-19. Produced via immunoSEQ multiplex PCR; TCRdb's table is partial and in-frame only. The table includes roughly 100,000 clones, 80% to 95% detected once. The specimen was peripheral blood. The source is a woman in her forties or fifties with COVID-19, enrolled during active disease.

The genes are TRBV5-4 and TRBJ1-2; no reliable D call. The CDR3 runs to 16 residues. The germline V and J ends were trimmed by 2 bases and 4 bases, with 18 bases remaining between them. Germline V gene lookup returns CDR1 SGHNT and CDR2 YYREEE (reference sequence). CDR3 residues: CASSLLWRSGLYGYTF. The CDR3 coding sequence is TGTGCCAGCAGCTTACTCTGGAGGTCGGGTCTCTATGGCTACACCTTC.

The chain recombines TRBV7-8 with TRBJ1-1, with 11 bases matching TRBD1. The V gene end was trimmed by 5 bases and the J gene end by 5 bases; junction bases not matched to a gene: 7. Germline lookup yields CDR1 SGHVS and CDR2 FQNEAQ. The CDR3 loop spans 15 amino acids. The CDR3 sequence is CASSLRTGGGTEAFF. As DNA, the CDR3 is TGTGCCAGCAGCCTCAGGACAGGGGGCGGGACTGAAGCTTTCTTT.

The chain carries TRBV6-5 and TRBJ1-5; D is possibly TRBD1 (5 bases). The CDR3 runs to 13 residues. Between the trimmed V and J ends, which lost 0 bases and 11 bases, there was a span of 11 bases. Looked up from germline, CDR1 is MNHEY and CDR2 is SVGAGI. This chain's CDR3 is CASSYSIRGTQHF. In nucleotides, the CDR3 is TGTGCCAGCAGTTACTCGATAAGGGGAACCCAGCATTTT.

The chain carries TRBV2 and TRBJ2-1, with a possible D match to TRBD2 (5 bases). CDR3 length equals 12 residues. The germline V and J ends were trimmed by 3 bases and 10 bases, with 10 bases remaining between them. Germline-derived CDR1 and CDR2 are SNHLY and FYNNEI. The CDR3 nucleotides are TGTGCCAGCAGTGAGCGGGTAACCGAGCAGTTCTTC. Translated, it gives CASSERVTEQFF.

The V gene is TRBV6-5, the J gene TRBJ1-3; 7 positions match TRBD1. The CDR3 is 14 residues long. With V trimmed by 11 bases and J by 3 bases, 10 bases remained unmatched. Looked up from germline, CDR1 is MNHEY and CDR2 is SVGAGI. The DNA for the CDR3 is TGTGCCGCCCACAGGGGATCAGGTGGAAACACCATATATTTT. This sequence encodes CAAHRGSGGNTIYF.

The chain joins TRBV6-1 to TRBJ1-2, with D tentatively TRBD1 (6 bases). The ends were cut back, 2 bases at V and 3 bases at J, with 10 bases in the middle. Germline values: CDR1 MNHNS, CDR2 SASEGT. The CDR3 has 14 amino acids. CDR3 amino acids: CASSETWGHYGYTF. CDR3 DNA sequence: TGTGCCAGCAGTGAAACGTGGGGGCACTATGGCTACACCTTC.

The CDR3: CASSQLGTGYSPLHF. For the CDR3, the DNA is TGTGCCAGCAGCCAACTCGGGACAGGGTATTCACCCCTCCACTTT. The J gene is TRBJ1-6, the V gene TRBV3-1 (or the pseudogene TRBV3-2), with 9 bases matching TRBD1. V lost 2 bases, J lost 8 bases, and 4 bases stayed unmatched. The CDR3 spans 15 residues. CDR1 is LGHDT, CDR2 YNNKEL, per germline (reference sequence).

V gene TRBV11-2 combines with J gene TRBJ2-7; a weak D match, TRBD2 (5 bases). Trimming pared 5 bases from V and 4 bases from J, leaving 9 bases between. CDR3 size: 12 residues. Per the germline V gene, CDR1 is SGHAT and CDR2 is FQNNGV. CDR3 amino acids: CASSPSGYEQYV. The CDR3 nucleotides read TGTGCCAGCAGCCCGTCGGGATACGAGCAGTACGTC.

The V gene is TRBV30, the J gene TRBJ1-2; no firm D call. The germline V and J ends were trimmed by 2 bases and 8 bases, with 12 bases remaining between them. This CDR3 region has 12 residues. The germline gives CDR1 GTSNPN, CDR2 SVGIG (reference sequence). The CDR3 here is CAWSPADLGYTF. The DNA of the CDR3 is TGTGCCTGGAGTCCCGCGGATCTGGGCTACACCTTC. The full variable domain, with the rest looked up from reference TRBV30 and TRBJ1-2, is SQTIHQWPATLVQPVGSPLSLECTVEGTSNPNLYWYRQAAGRGLQLLFYSVGIGQISSEVPQNLSASRPQDRQFILSSKKLLLSDSGFYLCAWSPADLGYTFGSGTRLTVV.

The rearrangement joins TRBV5-1 to TRBJ2-3; 10 bases line up with TRBD2. With 0 bases clipped from V and 5 bases from J, the junction kept 12 bases outside the gene matches. Germline-derived CDR1 and CDR2 are SGHRS and YFSETQ. The CDR3 totals 18 residues. The CDR3 DNA is TGCGCCAGCAGCTTGGGACCCCCAAGCGGGGGGGCTCGAGATACGCAGTATTTT. Encoded protein: CASSLGPPSGGARDTQYF.